This T cell receptor beta chain was sequenced for a study of CD8+CD57+ T cells in acquired aplastic anemia. Study at large: Sorted CD4+ and CD8+ cell DNA averaged around 3.5 ug. Where healthy donors were concerned, CD4+ cells averaged about 10 million reads.

Genomic DNA templated the TCR beta VDJ and CDR3 profiling. TCRdb passed the reads through MiXCR, listing each CDR3 protein once. The table includes roughly 170,000 distinct CDR3 sequences, around 60% detected once. CDR1 is MNHEY and CDR2 is SMNVEV in the germline V gene (reference sequence). The CDR3 loop spans 14 amino acids. The ends lost 3 bases at V and 3 bases at J; junction bases unmatched: 3. Points from the study as a whole: Simpson's diversity of CD8+ cells was not significantly different in patients compared with controls. Overlapping CD8+ CDR3 repertoires of patients and controls contained nearly 30 shared sequences.

This clonotype was counted many times. The target antigen is unknown. The material sequenced was sorted CD4+, CD8+, or CD8+CD57+ T cells (not recorded which) from PBMCs. This chain links TRBV27 with TRBJ2-7; 9 nucleotides agree with TRBD2. The sequence was collected from a human donor in good health. The CDR3 spells CASSLISGSYEQYF. The CDR3 DNA follows: TGTGCCAGCAGTTTGATTAGCGGGAGCTACGAGCAGTACTTC.